A single sample is the source of the 27 T cell receptor beta chains below, sequenced in a study of neurological immune-mediated disorders. MiXCR, applied by TCRdb to the 5' RACE reads, yields one record per CDR3 protein. This sample has 40,000 to 55,000 distinct CDR3 sequences; approximately 10% occur once, and the top ten carry about 20%. The sample was PBMCs. The receptors were sampled from a woman in her thirties or forties with HTLV-1-associated myelopathy (HAM/TSP).

Comments on this clonotype: An end of the junction differs from the germline gene, which may be a read error. The genes are TRBV7-2 and TRBJ1-5, with 7 bases lining up with TRBD1. Germline loops: CDR1 SGHTA, CDR2 FQGNSA. The CDR3 loop spans 15 amino acids. The DNA for the CDR3 is TGTGCCAGCAGCTTAGGGACAGGTCCCAATCAGACCCAGCATTTT. Protein product: CASSLGTGPNQTQHF.

In its sample, this clonotype was seen many times. V and J are TRBV28 and TRBJ2-7; no reliable D call. This CDR3 region has 12 residues. CDR1 and CDR2 from the germline V gene are MDHEN and SYDVKM. The CDR3 sequence is CASSSVGPPAEV. The CDR3 DNA sequence: TGTGCCAGCAGTTCCGTTGGACCGCCCGCCGAGGTC.

This clonotype has ten or more counts. The chain has TRBV4-3 and TRBJ2-1; no reliable D call. V was trimmed by 0 bases and J by 12 bases, leaving 15 bases between them. This CDR3 has 14 residues. The germline gives CDR1 LGHNA, CDR2 YSLEER. CDR3 protein: CASSQDIPPSRQFF. The DNA of the CDR3 is TGCGCCAGCAGCCAAGACATACCCCCCTCCCGGCAGTTCTTC.

Concerning this clonotype: Given a much more abundant clone one base away, this may be a read error. J is TRBJ1-1 and V is TRBV6-5; D unclear. Germline-derived CDR1 and CDR2 are MNHEY and SVGAGI. The V gene lost 0 bases and the J gene lost 1 base, with 3 bases spanning the gap. The CDR3 contains 13 residues. The chain's CDR3 is CASSYSKNTEAFF. In DNA, the CDR3 is TGTGCCAGCAGTTACTCGAAGAACACTGAAGCTTTCTTT.

The table lists this clonotype with many counts. The chain's CDR3 is CASSLRQGTWYEQYF. DNA for the CDR3: TGTGCCAGCAGTTTAAGGCAGGGGACTTGGTACGAGCAGTACTTC. The rearrangement uses TRBV27 and TRBJ2-7; D may be TRBD1 or TRBD2 (6 bases each). There are 15 residues in the CDR3. The germline V and J ends were trimmed by 2 bases and 4 bases, with 15 bases remaining between them. Germline lookup yields CDR1 MNHEY and CDR2 SMNVEV (reference sequence).

This clonotype has a count of ten or more. The V call is TRBV7-2, the J call TRBJ2-7, with 14 nucleotides matching TRBD2. J was trimmed by 5 bases and V by 4 bases; bases with no gene match: 10. There are 17 residues in the CDR3. In germline, CDR1 is SGHTA, CDR2 FQGNSA. CDR3 in DNA: TGTGCCAGCAGCTATCCGGGACTAGCGGGGGTAGGGAACGAGCAGTACTTC. It translates to CASSYPGLAGVGNEQYF.

This clonotype has a count of ten or more. The V and J genes are TRBV7-2 and TRBJ2-2; tentatively, D is TRBD1 or TRBD2 (6 bases each). The germline V gene encodes CDR1 SGHTA and CDR2 FQGNSA. The length of the CDR3 is 14 residues. Trimming cost V 1 base and J 5 bases, with 8 bases left between them. In DNA, the CDR3 is TGTGCCAGCAGCTTAGAAGGGGGGACCGGGGAGCTGTTTTTT. This codes for CASSLEGGTGELFF.

This clonotype was counted ten times or more. V is TRBV20-1 and J is TRBJ2-2; 15 nucleotides line up with TRBD2. This CDR3 spans 16 amino acids. CDR1 and CDR2 from the germline V gene are DFQATT and SNEGSKA (reference sequence). J was trimmed by 2 bases and V by 6 bases; bases with no gene match: 4. CDR3 protein: CSARTSGGENTGELFF. CDR3 sequence (DNA): TGCAGTGCGAGGACTAGCGGGGGGGAAAACACCGGGGAGCTGTTTTTT.

This clonotype was detected ten times or more. V is TRBV3-1 and J is TRBJ2-7; D assignment may be TRBD1 or TRBD2 (5 bases each). V dropped 0 bases and J dropped 2 bases, with 17 bases sitting between them. This CDR3 is 17 amino acids long. Germline-derived CDR1 and CDR2 are LGHDT and YNNKEL (reference sequence). In DNA, the CDR3 is TGTGCCAGCAGCCAAGATTTTCCCGGGACGGAGACCTACGAGCAGTACTTC. Protein product: CASSQDFPGTETYEQYF.

The sample holds many counts of this clonotype. This chain uses TRBV15 with TRBJ2-7; D call uncertain. The CDR3 is 12 residues long. From germline, CDR1 is LNHNV and CDR2 YYDKDF (reference sequence). Trimming took 0 bases from V and 4 from J, leaving 4 bases between them. The CDR3 region has the DNA TGTGCCACCAGCAGAGATCCTTACGAGCAGTACTTC. Its protein product is CATSRDPYEQYF.

Turning to this clonotype: A much bigger clone sits one base away, suggesting this may be a read error. The gene calls are TRBV7-2 and TRBJ1-2; a weak D match, TRBD1 (6 bases). Per germline, CDR1 SGHTA and CDR2 FQGNSA. The CDR3 is 16 residues long. Trimming took 4 bases from V and 4 from J, leaving 19 bases between them. CDR3 residues: CASSSHRDKGIYGYTF. Here the CDR3 DNA reads TGTGCCAGCAGCTCACACCGGGACAAGGGGATCTATGGCTACACCTTC.

The chain combines TRBV4-3 with TRBJ1-2; 8 bases match TRBD1. The CDR3 runs 15 residues. Germline assignment: CDR1 LGHNA and CDR2 YSLEER. The V gene end was trimmed by 3 bases and the J gene end by 5 bases; junction bases not matched to a gene: 8. CDR3 bases: TGCGCCAGCAGCCATCAAGCTCAGGGGGCGTATGGCTACACCTTC. This encodes CASSHQAQGAYGYTF.

There are many counts of this clonotype. The rearrangement uses TRBV10-3 and TRBJ1-3, with D maybe TRBD1 (5 bases). The CDR3 extends over 16 amino acids. In germline, CDR1 is ENHRY, CDR2 SYGVKD. V lost 5 bases, J lost 0 bases, and 14 bases lay in between. The chain's CDR3 is CAISPSGSGSGNTIYF. CDR3 coding DNA: TGTGCCATCAGTCCCTCAGGGAGCGGCTCTGGAAACACCATATATTTT.

This clonotype was counted many times. The DNA of the CDR3 is TGCGCCAGCAGCTTGGAGGTGGGGGGGGACAAAAACATTCAGTACTTC. As protein: CASSLEVGGDKNIQYF. The rearrangement joins TRBV5-1 to TRBJ2-4, with 7 bases that match TRBD2. This CDR3 has 16 amino acids. Unmatched junction bases numbered 6, after V lost 0 bases and J lost 3 bases. CDR1 is SGHRS and CDR2 is YFSETQ in the germline V gene.

On this clonotype itself: This clone may be a read error of a much larger clone one base away. The genes are TRBV5-1 and TRBJ2-7; D might be TRBD2 (6 bases). The CDR3 sequence is 14 residues long. Germline assignment: CDR1 SGHRS and CDR2 YFSETQ. V was cut by 4 bases and J by 2 bases, with 13 bases left in between. The CDR3 nucleotides are TGCGCCAGCAGCCCGTGGGGGGTTACCTACGAGCAGTACTTC. This gives the protein CASSPWGVTYEQYF.

This clonotype was picked up many times. As DNA, the CDR3 is TGTGCCAGCAGTTACGCTGTGGACACCGGGGAGCTGTTTTTT. Protein product: CASSYAVDTGELFF. The rearrangement links TRBV6-2 or TRBV6-3 to TRBJ2-2; D gene uncertain. Trimming left V 2 bases short and J 3 bases short, with 7 bases between. The V gene's germline CDR1 is MNHEY and CDR2 SVGEGT. This CDR3 contains 14 residues.

This clonotype was seen ten or more times. The gene calls are TRBV7-8 and TRBJ2-5, with a weak D call TRBD2 (6 bases). The CDR3 length is 16 residues. Trimming stripped 1 base from V and 4 bases from J, with 16 bases between. Germline CDR1 SGHVS, CDR2 FQNEAQ. The CDR3: CASSLVGGGNGETQYF. The CDR3, as DNA: TGTGCCAGCAGCTTAGTCGGTGGGGGGAATGGAGAGACCCAGTACTTC.

This clonotype appeared many times. The chain links TRBV7-2 to TRBJ2-7; no firm D call. The CDR3 contains 14 residues. Trimming pared 1 base from V and 0 bases from J, leaving 7 bases between. Germline V gene data show CDR1 as SGHTA and CDR2 as FQGNSA. CDR3: CASSLVIFSYEQYF. DNA of the CDR3: TGTGCCAGCAGCTTAGTTATCTTCTCCTACGAGCAGTACTTC.

This chain joins TRBV3-1 and TRBJ1-6; the match to TRBD1 covers 8 bases. This CDR3 is 14 amino acids long. Germline loops: CDR1 LGHDT, CDR2 YNNKEL (reference sequence). V was clipped by 1 base and J by 7 bases; unmatched bases: 0. CDR3 nucleotides: TGTGCCAGCAGCCAAGGGGACAGGAATTCACCCCTCCACTTT. Translation: CASSQGDRNSPLHF.

This clonotype occurred many times. This chain links TRBV7-2 with TRBJ2-7; possible D gene TRBD1, 6 bases. The CDR3 runs to 14 residues. Trimming removed 2 bases from V and 7 bases from J, with 15 bases in between. Germline V gene lookup returns CDR1 SGHTA and CDR2 FQGNSA. CDR3 loop: CASSLKTRGWEQYF. CDR3 sequence (DNA): TGTGCCAGCAGCTTAAAAACCAGGGGCTGGGAGCAGTACTTC.

This clonotype was picked up many times. This rearrangement joins TRBV6-2 or TRBV6-3 to TRBJ1-2; no clear D gene. The CDR3 is 14 residues long. V dropped 6 bases and J dropped 4 bases, with 15 bases sitting between them. From germline, CDR1 is MNHEY and CDR2 SVGEGT. CDR3 sequence (DNA): TGTGCCAGCAGATCCAGGAGTGTTACCTATGGCTACACCTTC. This codes for CASRSRSVTYGYTF.

This chain joins TRBV27 and TRBJ2-4; D is unresolved. Trimming removed 5 bases from V and 0 bases from J, with 11 bases in between. Looked up from germline, CDR1 is MNHEY and CDR2 is SMNVEV (reference sequence). This CDR3 contains 15 residues. CDR3 sequence (DNA): TGTGCCAGCAGTCCCGGCAGGCTAGCCAAAAACATTCAGTACTTC. This gives the protein CASSPGRLAKNIQYF.

This clonotype occurred a few times. Germline and junction disagree at one end, which may indicate a read error. The chain couples TRBV2 to TRBJ2-6; D might be TRBD2 (5 bases). This CDR3 comprises 15 residues. Germline values: CDR1 SNHLY, CDR2 FYNNEI. The CDR3 loop is CASSAGSSGSNVLTF. CDR3 nucleotide sequence: TGTGCCAGCAGCGCGGGTAGCTCTGGGTCCAACGTCCTGACTTTC. The full variable domain, in which reference TRBV2 and TRBJ2-6 provide the parts outside the CDR3, is EPEVTQTPSHQVTQMGQEVILRCVPISNHLYFYWYRQILGQKVEFLVSFYNNEISEKSEIFDDQFSVERPDGSNFTLKIRSTKLEDSAMYFCASSAGSSGSNVLTFGAGSRLTVL.

This clonotype was detected many times. The V call is TRBV4-1, the J call TRBJ1-3; TRBD1 might be the D (6 bases). CDR1 is MGHRA, CDR2 YSYEKL, per germline. V lost 1 base and J lost 1, with 11 bases in between. The CDR3 is 16 amino acids. The CDR3 bases are TGCGCCAGCAGCCAAGGCCGGACAGTGTCTGGAAACACCATATATTTT. It codes for CASSQGRTVSGNTIYF.

This chain's CDR3 is CAISRGGIADTQYF. The DNA of the CDR3 is TGTGCCATCAGTCGCGGGGGAATTGCAGATACGCAGTATTTT. This chain connects TRBV10-3 to TRBJ2-3; 7 bases fit TRBD2. The germline V gene encodes CDR1 ENHRY and CDR2 SYGVKD. V shed 5 bases, J shed 4 bases, and the junction held 6 bases outside the gene matches. The CDR3 spans 14 residues.

This clonotype has ten or more counts. CDR3 coding DNA: TGCGCCAGCAGCAGGGACACCATGAACACTGAAGCTTTCTTT. It codes for CASSRDTMNTEAFF. This rearrangement joins TRBV5-1 to TRBJ1-1; D possibly corresponds to TRBD1 (6 bases). Germline values: CDR1 SGHRS, CDR2 YFSETQ. Trimming took off 4 bases at V and 0 bases at J, with 10 bases between the two ends. The CDR3 has 14 residues.

This clonotype was recorded only once. The chain employs TRBV27 and TRBJ2-2; D call uncertain. Trimming took 7 bases from V and 7 from J, leaving 10 bases between them. The CDR3 has 12 residues. Germline CDR1 reads MNHEY; CDR2 reads SMNVEV (reference sequence). CDR3 loop: CASNVGSGELFF. The CDR3 DNA is TGTGCCAGCAACGTGGGTAGCGGGGAGCTGTTTTTT.